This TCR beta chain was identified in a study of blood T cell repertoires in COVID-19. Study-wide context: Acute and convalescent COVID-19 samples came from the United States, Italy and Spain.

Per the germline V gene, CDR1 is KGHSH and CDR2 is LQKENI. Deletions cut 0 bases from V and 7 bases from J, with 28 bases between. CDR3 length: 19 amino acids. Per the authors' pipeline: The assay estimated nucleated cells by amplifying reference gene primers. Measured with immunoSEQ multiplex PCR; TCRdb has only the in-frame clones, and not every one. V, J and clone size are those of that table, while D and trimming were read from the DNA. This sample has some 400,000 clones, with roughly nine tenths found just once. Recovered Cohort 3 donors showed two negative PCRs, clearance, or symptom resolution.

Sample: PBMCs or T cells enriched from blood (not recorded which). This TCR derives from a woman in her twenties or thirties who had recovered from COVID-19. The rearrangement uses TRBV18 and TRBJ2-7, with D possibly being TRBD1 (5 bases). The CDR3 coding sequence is TGTGCCAGCTCACCACCGAATCCCCCCCCACGGACACCGGTGTGGGAGCAGTACTTC. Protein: CASSPPNPPPRTPVWEQYF.